A selection of T cell receptor beta chains follows, all from one sample in a study of a mutant IDH1 vaccine in newly diagnosed glioma. Antigens of these TCRs are unknown. The method was immunoSEQ multiplex PCR; TCRdb's version includes in-frame clones alone and lacks a portion of them. The table has 35,000 to 50,000 clones, less than 95% seen once. Material: PBMCs, obtained from a glioma patient whose treatment included an IDH1 peptide vaccine. The receptors stem from a man in his forties or fifties with glioma. Each CDR3 is given with its conserved first and last residue. A D gene is named only where the DNA matches it firmly. Some rows have no size entry. The others give once, few or many, or a class for an expanded clone.

V	J	size	D	CDR3	DNA
TRBV6-6	TRBJ2-1	.	.	CASSYNQGFNNEQFF	TGTGCCAGCAGTTACAATCAGGGCTTCAACAATGAGCAGTTCTTC
TRBV6-5	TRBJ1-4	.	TRBD1	CASSFRTGKNEKLFF	TGTGCCAGCAGTTTTAGGACAGGGAAGAATGAAAAACTGTTTTTT
TRBV28	TRBJ1-5	.	.	CASSLSDPRNQPQHF	TGTGCCAGCAGTTTATCGGACCCTCGCAATCAGCCCCAGCATTTT
TRBV5-6	TRBJ1-5	.	.	CASSTEGGRQPQHF	TGTGCCAGCAGCACCGAGGGGGGTCGGCAGCCCCAGCATTTT
TRBV5-6	TRBJ2-2	once	.	CASSLGPGRAGELFF	TGTGCCAGCAGCTTGGGCCCGGGCAGGGCCGGGGAGCTGTTTTTT
TRBV9	TRBJ2-1	.	.	CASGEGGGLINEQFF	TGTGCCTCGGGGGAGGGGGGCGGTTTAATCAATGAGCAGTTCTTC
TRBV7-8	TRBJ1-2	.	.	CASGLRGARGYTF	TGTGCCAGCGGGCTTCGGGGGGCTCGTGGCTACACCTTC
TRBV2	TRBJ1-6	.	.	CASTEMVSSYNSPLHF	TGTGCCAGCACTGAGATGGTGAGCTCCTATAATTCACCCCTCCACTTT
TRBV4-3	TRBJ2-3	.	.	CASSQGYGGGTDTQYF	TGCGCCAGCAGCCAAGGGTACGGGGGCGGAACAGATACGCAGTATTTT
TRBV18	TRBJ2-3	.	.	CASSRVNTDTQYF	TGTGCCAGCTCACGGGTGAACACAGATACGCAGTATTTT
TRBV28	TRBJ2-3	.	TRBD1	CASSRDRLTDTQYF	TGTGCCAGCAGTCGGGACAGGTTGACAGATACGCAGTATTTT
TRBV12-1	TRBJ1-5	.	.	CASSSPGQEGNQPQHF	TGTGCCAGCAGCTCGCCCGGGCAAGAGGGCAATCAGCCCCAGCATTTT
TRBV29-1	TRBJ2-7	.	TRBD1	CSVTGQANYEQYF	TGCAGCGTAACCGGACAGGCAAACTACGAGCAGTACTTC
TRBV29-1	TRBJ1-3	.	.	CSVDSRSGNTIYF	TGCAGCGTTGACTCCCGCTCTGGAAACACCATATATTTT
TRBV29-1	TRBJ2-1	.	TRBD2	CSVGGTSGRSPYNEQFF	TGCAGCGTTGGTGGGACTAGCGGGAGATCCCCCTACAATGAGCAGTTCTTC
TRBV5-6	TRBJ2-7	once	.	CASSRDRTSSYEQYF	TGTGCCAGCAGCCGCGACAGGACCTCATCCTACGAGCAGTACTTC
TRBV6-5	TRBJ1-1	.	.	CASSYGGVFNTEAFF	TGTGCCAGCAGTTACGGGGGAGTATTCAACACTGAAGCTTTCTTT
TRBV5-6	TRBJ1-6	.	.	CASSFYGVGGSPLHF	TGTGCCAGCAGCTTTTACGGGGTCGGAGGTTCACCCCTCCACTTT
TRBV4-3	TRBJ2-7	.	.	CASSPVKGQGNSYEQYF	TGCGCCAGCAGTCCAGTAAAAGGGCAGGGAAACTCCTACGAGCAGTACTTC
TRBV27	TRBJ2-1	.	TRBD2	CASRDSLAGVYNEQFF	TGTGCCAGCAGAGACTCACTAGCGGGAGTCTACAATGAGCAGTTCTTC
TRBV27	TRBJ2-1	once	TRBD2	CASSFGGRAEVNEQFF	TGTGCCAGCAGTTTTGGAGGGAGGGCCGAAGTAAATGAGCAGTTCTTC
TRBV6-5	TRBJ1-1	.	.	CASSYSAWGVVEAFF	TGTGCCAGCAGTTACTCAGCATGGGGGGTAGTTGAAGCTTTCTTT
TRBV7-8	TRBJ2-7	.	TRBD2	CASSLRSSGSYEQYF	TGTGCCAGCAGCTTAAGGTCTAGCGGCTCCTACGAGCAGTACTTC
TRBV28	TRBJ1-2	.	.	CASTKGGGGYTF	TGTGCCAGCACCAAAGGTGGGGGTGGCTACACCTTC
TRBV28	TRBJ2-7	.	.	CASNQQIGSSDDEQYF	TGTGCCAGCAACCAACAGATCGGCTCGTCAGACGACGAGCAGTACTTC
TRBV2	TRBJ2-1	.	TRBD1	CASMGRRDSHRQGRNEQFF	TGTGCCAGCATGGGGCGACGGGACAGCCACCGACAGGGTCGAAATGAGCAGTTCTTC
TRBV9	TRBJ2-7	.	TRBD2	CASSARTSDTYEQYF	TGTGCCAGCAGCGCAAGGACTAGCGATACCTACGAGCAGTACTTC
TRBV6-5	TRBJ1-2	.	TRBD1	CASRAGGLDYGYTF	TGTGCCAGCAGGGCAGGGGGGTTAGACTATGGCTACACCTTC